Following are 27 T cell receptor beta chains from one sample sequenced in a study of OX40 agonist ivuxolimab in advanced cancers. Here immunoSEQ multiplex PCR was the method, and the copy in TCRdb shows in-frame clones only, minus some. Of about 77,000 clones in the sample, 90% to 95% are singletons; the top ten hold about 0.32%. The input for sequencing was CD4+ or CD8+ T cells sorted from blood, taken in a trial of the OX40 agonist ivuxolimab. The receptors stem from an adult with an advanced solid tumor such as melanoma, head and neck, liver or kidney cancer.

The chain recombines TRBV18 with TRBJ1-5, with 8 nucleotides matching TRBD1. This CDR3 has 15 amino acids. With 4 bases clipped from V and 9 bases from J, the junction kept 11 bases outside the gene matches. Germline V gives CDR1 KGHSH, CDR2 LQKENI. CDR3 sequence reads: CASSREGQGAPPQHF. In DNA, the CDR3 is TGTGCCAGCTCACGGGAGGGTCAGGGGGCGCCGCCCCAGCATTTT.

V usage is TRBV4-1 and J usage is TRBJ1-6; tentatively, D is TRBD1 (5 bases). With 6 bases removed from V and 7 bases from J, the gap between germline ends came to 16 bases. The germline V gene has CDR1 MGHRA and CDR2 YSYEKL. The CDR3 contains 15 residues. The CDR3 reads CASRRTGTANSPLHF. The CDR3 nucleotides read TGCGCCAGCAGAAGAACCGGGACGGCGAATTCACCCCTCCACTTT.

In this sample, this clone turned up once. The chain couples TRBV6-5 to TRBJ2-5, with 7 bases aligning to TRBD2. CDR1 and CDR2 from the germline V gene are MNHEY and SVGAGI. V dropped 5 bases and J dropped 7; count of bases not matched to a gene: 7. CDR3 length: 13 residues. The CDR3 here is CASSGLGAVTQYF. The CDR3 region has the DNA TGTGCCAGCAGTGGACTAGGAGCGGTGACCCAGTACTTC.

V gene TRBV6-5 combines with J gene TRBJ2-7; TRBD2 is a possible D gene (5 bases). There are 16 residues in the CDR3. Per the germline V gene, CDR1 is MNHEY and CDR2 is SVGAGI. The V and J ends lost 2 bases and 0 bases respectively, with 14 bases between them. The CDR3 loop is CASSYQVSGFSYEQYF. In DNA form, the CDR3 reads TGTGCCAGCAGTTACCAAGTGAGCGGATTCTCCTACGAGCAGTACTTC.

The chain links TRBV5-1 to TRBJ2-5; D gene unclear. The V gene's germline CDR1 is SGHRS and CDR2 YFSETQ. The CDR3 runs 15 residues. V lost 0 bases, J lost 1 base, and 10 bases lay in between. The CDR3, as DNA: TGCGCCAGCAGCTTGGGACACCCACCCCAAGAGACCCAGTACTTC. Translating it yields CASSLGHPPQETQYF.

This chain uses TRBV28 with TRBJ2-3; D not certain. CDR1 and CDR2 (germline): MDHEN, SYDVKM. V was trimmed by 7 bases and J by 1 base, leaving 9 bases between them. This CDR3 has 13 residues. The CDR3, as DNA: TGTGCCAGCACCCCGGGTGGCACAGATACGCAGTATTTT. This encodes CASTPGGTDTQYF.

The CDR3 nucleotides read TGTGCCTGGAGCCCCCAGGGAGATACGCAGTATTTT. This codes for CAWSPQGDTQYF. The chain is built from TRBV30 and TRBJ2-3; D might be TRBD1 (5 bases). Deletions cut 3 bases from V and 5 bases from J, with 9 bases between. Germline CDR1 reads GTSNPN; CDR2 reads SVGIG (reference sequence). The CDR3 loop spans 12 amino acids.

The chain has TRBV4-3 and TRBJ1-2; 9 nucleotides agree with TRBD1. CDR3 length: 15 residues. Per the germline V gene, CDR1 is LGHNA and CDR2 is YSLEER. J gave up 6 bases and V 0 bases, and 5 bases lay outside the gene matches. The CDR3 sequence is CASSQDRDRGDGYTF. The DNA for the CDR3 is TGCGCCAGCAGCCAAGATCGAGACAGGGGGGATGGCTACACCTTC.

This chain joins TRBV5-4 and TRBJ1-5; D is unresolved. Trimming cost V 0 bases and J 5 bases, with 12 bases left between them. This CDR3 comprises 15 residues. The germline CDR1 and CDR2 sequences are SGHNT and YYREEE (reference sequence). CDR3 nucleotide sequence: TGTGCCAGCAGCTTGGACGGGAAGGGAGATCAGCCCCAGCATTTT. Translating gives CASSLDGKGDQPQHF. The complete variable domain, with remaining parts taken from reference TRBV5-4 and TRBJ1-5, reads ETGVTQSPTHLIKTRGQQVTLRCSSQSGHNTVSWYQQALGQGPQFIFQYYREEENGRGNFPPRFSGLQFPNYSSELNVNALELDDSALYLCASSLDGKGDQPQHFGDGTRLSIL.

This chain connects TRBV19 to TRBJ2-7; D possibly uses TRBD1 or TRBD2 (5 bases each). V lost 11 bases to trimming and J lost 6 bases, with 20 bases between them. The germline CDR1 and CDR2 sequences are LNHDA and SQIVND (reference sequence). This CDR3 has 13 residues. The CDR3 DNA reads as TGTGCCTCGAGTGGGACCCTTCCGGGCGAGCAGTACTTC. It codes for CASSGTLPGEQYF. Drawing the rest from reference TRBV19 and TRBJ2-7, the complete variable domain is DGGITQSPKYLFRKEGQNVTLSCEQNLNHDAMYWYRQDPGQGLRLIYYSQIVNDFQKGDIAEGYSVSREKKESFPLTVTSAQKNPTAFYLCASSGTLPGEQYFGPGTRLTVT.

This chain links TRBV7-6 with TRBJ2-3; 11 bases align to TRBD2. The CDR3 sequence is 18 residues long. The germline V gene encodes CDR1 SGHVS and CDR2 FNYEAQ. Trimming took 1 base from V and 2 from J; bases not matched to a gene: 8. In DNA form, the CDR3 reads TGTGCCAGCAGCTTAGGCCCCGGGACTAGCGGATACACAGATACGCAGTATTTT. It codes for CASSLGPGTSGYTDTQYF.

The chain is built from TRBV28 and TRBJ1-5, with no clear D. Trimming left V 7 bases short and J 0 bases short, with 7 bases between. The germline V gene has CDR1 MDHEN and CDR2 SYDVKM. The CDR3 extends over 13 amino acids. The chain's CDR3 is CASKSYSNQPQHF. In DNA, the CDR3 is TGTGCCAGCAAAAGTTATAGCAATCAGCCCCAGCATTTT.

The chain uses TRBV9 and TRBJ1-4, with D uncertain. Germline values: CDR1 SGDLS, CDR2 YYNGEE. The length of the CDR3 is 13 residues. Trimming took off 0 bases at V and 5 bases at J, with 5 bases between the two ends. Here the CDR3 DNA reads TGTGCCAGCAGCGTAGGCGGGAATGAAAAACTGTTTTTT. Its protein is CASSVGGNEKLFF.

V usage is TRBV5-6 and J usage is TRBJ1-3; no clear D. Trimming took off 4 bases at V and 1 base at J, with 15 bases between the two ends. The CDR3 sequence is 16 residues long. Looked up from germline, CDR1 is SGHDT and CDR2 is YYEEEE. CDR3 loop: CASSIRLRLSGNTIYF. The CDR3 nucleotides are TGTGCCAGCAGCATCCGACTGAGACTATCTGGAAACACCATATATTTT.

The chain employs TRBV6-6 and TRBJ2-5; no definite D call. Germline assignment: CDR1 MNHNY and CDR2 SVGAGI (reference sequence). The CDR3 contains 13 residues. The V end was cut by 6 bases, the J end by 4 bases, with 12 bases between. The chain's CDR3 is CASSEPWGETQYF. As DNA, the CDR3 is TGTGCCAGCAGCGAACCCTGGGGAGAGACCCAGTACTTC.

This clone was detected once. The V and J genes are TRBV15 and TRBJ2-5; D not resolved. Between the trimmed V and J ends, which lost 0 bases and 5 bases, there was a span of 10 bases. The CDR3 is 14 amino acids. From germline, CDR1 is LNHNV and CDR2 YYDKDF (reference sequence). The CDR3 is CATSRDLASETQYF. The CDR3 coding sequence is TGTGCCACCAGCAGAGATCTGGCTTCTGAGACCCAGTACTTC.

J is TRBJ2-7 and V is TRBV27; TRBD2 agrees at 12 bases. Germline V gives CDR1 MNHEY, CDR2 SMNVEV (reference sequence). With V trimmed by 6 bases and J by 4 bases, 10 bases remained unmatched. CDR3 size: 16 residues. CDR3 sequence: CASRQPSGRESYEQYF. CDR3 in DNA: TGTGCCAGCAGGCAACCTAGCGGGAGGGAATCTTACGAGCAGTACTTC.

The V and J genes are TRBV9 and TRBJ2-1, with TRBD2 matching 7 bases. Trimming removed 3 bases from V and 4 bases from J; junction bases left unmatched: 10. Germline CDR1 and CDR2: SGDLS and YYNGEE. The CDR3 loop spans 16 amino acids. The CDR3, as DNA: TGTGCCAGCAGCGCAGAGGTGGGGACTACGTACAATGAGCAGTTCTTC. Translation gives CASSAEVGTTYNEQFF.

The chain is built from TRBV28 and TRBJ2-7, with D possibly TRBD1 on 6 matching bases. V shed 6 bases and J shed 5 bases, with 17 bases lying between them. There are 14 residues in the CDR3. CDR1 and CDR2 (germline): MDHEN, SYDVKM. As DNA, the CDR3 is TGTGCCAGCAGCCGAACTCCGGACAGCAACGAGCAGTACTTC. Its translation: CASSRTPDSNEQYF.

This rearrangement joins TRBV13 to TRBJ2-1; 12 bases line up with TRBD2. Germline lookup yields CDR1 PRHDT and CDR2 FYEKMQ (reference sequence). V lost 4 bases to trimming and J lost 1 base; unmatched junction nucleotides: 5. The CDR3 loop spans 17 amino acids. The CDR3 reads CASSSRTSGISYNEQFF. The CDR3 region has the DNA TGTGCCAGCAGCTCGAGGACTAGCGGGATTTCCTACAATGAGCAGTTCTTC.

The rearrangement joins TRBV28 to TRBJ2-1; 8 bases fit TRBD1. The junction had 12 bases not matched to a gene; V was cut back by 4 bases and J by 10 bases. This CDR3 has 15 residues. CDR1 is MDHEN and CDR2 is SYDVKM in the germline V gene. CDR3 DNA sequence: TGTGCCAGCAGTTACCGACAGGGGAGTAAACGGGAGCAGTTCTTC. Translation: CASSYRQGSKREQFF.

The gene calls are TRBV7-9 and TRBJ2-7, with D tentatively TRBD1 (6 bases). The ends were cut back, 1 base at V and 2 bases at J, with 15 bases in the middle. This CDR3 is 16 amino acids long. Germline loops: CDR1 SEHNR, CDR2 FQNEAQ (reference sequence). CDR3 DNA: TGTGCCAGCAGCTTAGAAAAGGACAGAAGAGCCTACGAGCAGTACTTC. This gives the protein CASSLEKDRRAYEQYF. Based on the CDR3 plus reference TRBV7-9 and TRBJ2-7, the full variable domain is DTGVSQNPRHKITKRGQNVTFRCDPISEHNRLYWYRQTLGQGPEFLTYFQNEAQLEKSRLLSDRFSAERPKGSFSTLEIQRTEQGDSAMYLCASSLEKDRRAYEQYFGPGTRLTVT.

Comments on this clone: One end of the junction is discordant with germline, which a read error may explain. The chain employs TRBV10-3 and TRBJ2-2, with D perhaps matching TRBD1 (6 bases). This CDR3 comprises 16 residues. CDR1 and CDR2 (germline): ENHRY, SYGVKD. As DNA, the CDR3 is TGTGCCAGCAGTTACTCACGGGACACTCACACCGGGGAGCTGTTTTTT. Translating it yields CASSYSRDTHTGELFF.

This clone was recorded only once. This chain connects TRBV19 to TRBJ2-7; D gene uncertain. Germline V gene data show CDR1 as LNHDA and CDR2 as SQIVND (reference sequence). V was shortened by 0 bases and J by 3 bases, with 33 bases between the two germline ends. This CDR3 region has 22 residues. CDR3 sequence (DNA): TGTGCCAGTAGTATAGAAAGACGGTCCGAACTTGACACCATACCCGGCTTCTACGAGCAGTACTTC. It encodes CASSIERRSELDTIPGFYEQYF.

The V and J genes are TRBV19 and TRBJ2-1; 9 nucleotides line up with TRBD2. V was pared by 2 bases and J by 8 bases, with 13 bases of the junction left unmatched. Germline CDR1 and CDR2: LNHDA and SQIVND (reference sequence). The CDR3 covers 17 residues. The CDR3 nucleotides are TGTGCCAGTAGTATATGGGGAACCAGCGGGGGGCACCATGAGCAGTTCTTC. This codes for CASSIWGTSGGHHEQFF.

Written as DNA, the CDR3 is TGTGCCAGCAGCTTAGACGGGGCGCGAGCTTTCTTT. Translating it yields CASSLDGARAFF. The gene calls are TRBV7-9 and TRBJ1-1, with D tentatively TRBD1 (5 bases). The germline V gene encodes CDR1 SEHNR and CDR2 FQNEAQ (reference sequence). Trimming cost V 1 base and J 10 bases, with 10 bases left between them. The CDR3 is 12 residues long.

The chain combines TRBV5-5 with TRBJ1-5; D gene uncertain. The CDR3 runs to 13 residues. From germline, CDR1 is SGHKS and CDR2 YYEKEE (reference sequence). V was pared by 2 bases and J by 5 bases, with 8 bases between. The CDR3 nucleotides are TGTGCCAGCAGCTTCGGACCCGATCAGCCCCAGCATTTT. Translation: CASSFGPDQPQHF.